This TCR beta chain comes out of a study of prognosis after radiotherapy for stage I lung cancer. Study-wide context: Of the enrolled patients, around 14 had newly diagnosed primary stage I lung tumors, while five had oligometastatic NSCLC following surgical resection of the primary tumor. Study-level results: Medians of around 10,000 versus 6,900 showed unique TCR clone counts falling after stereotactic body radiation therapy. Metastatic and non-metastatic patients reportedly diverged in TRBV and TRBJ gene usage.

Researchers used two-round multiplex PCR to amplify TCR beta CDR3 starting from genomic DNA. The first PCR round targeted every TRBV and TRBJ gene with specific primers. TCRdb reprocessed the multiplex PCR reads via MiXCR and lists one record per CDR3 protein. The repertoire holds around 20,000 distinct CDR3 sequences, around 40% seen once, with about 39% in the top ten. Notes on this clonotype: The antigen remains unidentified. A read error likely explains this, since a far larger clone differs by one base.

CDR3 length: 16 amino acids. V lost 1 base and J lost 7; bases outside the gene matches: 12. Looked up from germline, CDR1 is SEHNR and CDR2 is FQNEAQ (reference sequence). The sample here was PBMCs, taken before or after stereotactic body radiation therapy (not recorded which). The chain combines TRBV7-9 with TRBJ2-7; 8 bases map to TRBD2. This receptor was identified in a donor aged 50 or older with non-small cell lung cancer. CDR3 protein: CASSLVAGGLYNEQYF. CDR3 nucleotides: TGTGCCAGCAGCTTAGTGGCGGGAGGACTTTACAATGAGCAGTACTTC.